This T cell receptor (beta chain) comes out of a study of blood T cell repertoires in COVID-19. Study as a whole: COVID-19 samples collected from the United States, Italy and Spain covered acute and convalescent phases. T cells, B-cell-depleted T cells, or PBMCs supplied cDNA or gDNA.

This CDR3 has 15 residues. Trimming took 2 bases from V and 3 from J; bases not matched to a gene: 4. The germline V gene has CDR1 SGHRS and CDR2 YFSETQ. In the authors' workflow: Estimation of nucleated cell counts relied on the amplification of reference gene primers. Profiling relied on immunoSEQ multiplex PCR, and the TCRdb table lists in-frame clones only, not all of them. For V, J and clone size, that table is used; D and trimming come from the DNA. This sample has fewer than 9,500 clones, with about 90% found just once. The V gene is TRBV5-1, the J gene TRBJ2-5; 10 bases map to TRBD1. This clonotype was sampled from a woman in her fifties or sixties with active or convalescent COVID-19. The sequencing sample was made of peripheral blood. Written as DNA, the CDR3 is TGCGCCAGCAGCTTCCACGGGACAGGGGAAGAGACCCAGTACTTC. This codes for CASSFHGTGEETQYF.